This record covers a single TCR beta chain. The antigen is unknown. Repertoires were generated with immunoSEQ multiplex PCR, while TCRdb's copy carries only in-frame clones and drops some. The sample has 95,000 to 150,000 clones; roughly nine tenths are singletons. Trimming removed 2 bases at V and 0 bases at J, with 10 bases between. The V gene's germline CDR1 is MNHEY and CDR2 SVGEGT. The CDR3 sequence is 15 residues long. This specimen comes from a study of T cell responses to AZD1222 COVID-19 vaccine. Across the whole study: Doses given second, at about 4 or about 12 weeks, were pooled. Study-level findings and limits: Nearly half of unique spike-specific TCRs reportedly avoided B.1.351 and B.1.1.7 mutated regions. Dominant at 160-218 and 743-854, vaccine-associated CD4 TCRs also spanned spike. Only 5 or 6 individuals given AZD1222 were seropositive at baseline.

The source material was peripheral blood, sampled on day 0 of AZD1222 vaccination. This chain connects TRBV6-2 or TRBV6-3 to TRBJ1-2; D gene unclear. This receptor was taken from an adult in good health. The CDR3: CASSYGNRPNYGYTF. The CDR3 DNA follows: TGTGCCAGCAGTTACGGCAACAGACCTAACTATGGCTACACCTTC.